This passage covers 16 T cell receptor beta chains from one sample sequenced in a study of sequential checkpoint blockade in melanoma. TCRdb's table, derived via immunoSEQ multiplex PCR, lists solely in-frame clones and lacks some. The sample holds some 40,000 clones, 84% seen once. The sample's treatment: randomized to nivolumab then ipilimumab (arm A) or the reverse (arm B). The material sequenced was CD8+ T cells sorted from blood (inferred from file names), taken from a patient given nivolumab and ipilimumab in sequence. These receptors all come from a human donor with melanoma.

This chain uses TRBV7-2 with TRBJ1-3, with a tentative D call TRBD1 (5 bases). CDR3 length equals 14 residues. Trimming shortened V by 0 bases and J by 3 bases, and 6 bases separated the two germline ends. The germline V gene has CDR1 SGHTA and CDR2 FQGNSA. The CDR3 loop is CASSLARVGNTIYF. CDR3 coding DNA: TGTGCCAGCAGCTTAGCCAGGGTTGGAAACACCATATATTTT.

The chain recombines TRBV6-5 with TRBJ2-3; TRBD2 is a possible D gene (6 bases). Germline-derived CDR1 and CDR2 are MNHEY and SVGAGI. V lost 5 bases to trimming and J lost 5 bases, with 14 bases between them. The CDR3 length is 14 residues. CDR3 protein: CASSGGQDLDTQYF. The CDR3 coding sequence is TGTGCCAGCAGTGGAGGGCAGGACTTAGATACGCAGTATTTT.

Concerning this clone: The same CDR3 also results from other DNA sequences found in this sample. The chain recombines TRBV7-2 with TRBJ1-5; D is unresolved. The ends were cut back, 6 bases at V and 2 bases at J, with 14 bases in the middle. CDR1 is SGHTA, CDR2 FQGNSA, per germline. CDR3 size: 15 residues. Written as DNA, the CDR3 is TGTGCCAGCAGTTCCGGGGTATTCGGCAATCAGCCCCAGCATTTT. This encodes CASSSGVFGNQPQHF.

In its sample, this clone was seen a few times. The chain combines TRBV7-2 with TRBJ2-1; the match to TRBD2 covers 8 bases. This CDR3 has 15 amino acids. Germline V lookup: CDR1 SGHTA, CDR2 FQGNSA. V gave up 5 bases and J gave up 2 bases; unmatched junction bases: 5. CDR3 amino acids: CASSATSGPYNEQFF. Here the CDR3 DNA reads TGTGCCAGCAGCGCCACTAGCGGACCCTACAATGAGCAGTTCTTC. Full variable domain (rest looked up from reference TRBV7-2 and TRBJ2-1): GAGVSQSPSNKVTEKGKDVELRCDPISGHTALYWYRQSLGQGLEFLIYFQGNSAPDKSGLPSDRFSAERTGGSVSTLTIQRTQQEDSAVYLCASSATSGPYNEQFFGPGTRLTVL.

The V gene is TRBV4-2, the J gene TRBJ2-2, with D perhaps TRBD1 (5 bases). The V end was cut by 0 bases, the J end by 4 bases, with 12 bases between. The germline CDR1 and CDR2 sequences are LGHNA and YNFKEQ. The CDR3 has 16 residues. CDR3 protein: CASSQDQGTVTGELFF. The CDR3 nucleotides read TGTGCCAGCAGCCAAGATCAGGGCACAGTCACCGGGGAGCTGTTTTTT.

This clone was counted between two and nine times. V and J are TRBV5-6 and TRBJ2-5, with a possible D match to TRBD2 (5 bases). The V gene lost 0 bases and the J gene lost 11 bases, with 14 bases spanning the gap. This CDR3 has 13 amino acids. From germline, CDR1 is SGHDT and CDR2 YYEEEE. CDR3 loop: CASSLVSDLEQYF. The DNA for the CDR3 is TGTGCCAGCAGCTTGGTTAGCGATTTGGAGCAGTACTTC. The complete variable domain, with remaining parts taken from reference TRBV5-6 and TRBJ2-5, reads DAGVTQSPTHLIKTRGQQVTLRCSPKSGHDTVSWYQQALGQGPQFIFQYYEEEERQRGNFPDRFSGHQFPNYSSELNVNALLLGDSALYLCASSLVSDLEQYFGPGTRLLVL.

The sample holds one count of this clone. The chain carries TRBV11-2 and TRBJ1-1; D is undetermined. CDR1 is SGHAT, CDR2 FQNNGV, per germline. The V gene lost 0 bases and the J gene lost 1 base, with 9 bases spanning the gap. The CDR3 loop spans 15 amino acids. Here the CDR3 DNA reads TGTGCCAGCAGCTTAGATCATCGGTCGAACACTGAAGCTTTCTTT. Translated, it gives CASSLDHRSNTEAFF.

This clone was counted a few times. This chain connects TRBV23-1 to TRBJ2-7; no clear D gene. TRBV23-1 belongs to the ORF category, with a function that is uncertain. The germline V and J ends were trimmed by 6 bases and 6 bases, with 18 bases remaining between them. The CDR3 has 14 residues. This CDR3 reads CASSFPTLRSEQYF. CDR3 bases: TGCGCCAGCAGCTTCCCCACCCTCCGGAGCGAGCAGTACTTC.

This chain links TRBV5-1 with TRBJ1-5; D is uncertain. V lost 4 bases, J lost 2 bases, and 10 bases lay in between. The CDR3 spans 14 residues. The V gene's germline CDR1 is SGHRS and CDR2 YFSETQ. The chain's CDR3 is CASSPSNRNQPQHF. The CDR3 nucleotides read TGCGCCAGCAGCCCGAGCAACCGCAATCAGCCCCAGCATTTT.

This CDR3 is CASSARTGSTDTQYF. The CDR3 bases are TGTGCCAGCAGCGCCAGGACAGGAAGCACAGATACGCAGTATTTT. V and J are TRBV9 and TRBJ2-3, with 7 positions matching TRBD1. CDR3 size: 15 residues. Trimming cost V 3 bases and J 0 bases; bases outside gene matches: 4. Germline lookup yields CDR1 SGDLS and CDR2 YYNGEE.

This rearrangement joins TRBV5-1 to TRBJ2-7; a weak D match, TRBD1 (6 bases). The CDR3 has 15 amino acids. The germline CDR1 and CDR2 sequences are SGHRS and YFSETQ. Trimming stripped 4 bases from V and 2 bases from J, with 16 bases between. The CDR3 spells CASSIGTSFPYEQYF. DNA of the CDR3: TGCGCCAGCAGCATCGGGACATCCTTCCCCTACGAGCAGTACTTC.

V usage is TRBV27 and J usage is TRBJ2-1, with TRBD1 identical over 7 bases. Losses at the gene ends were 6 bases for V and 2 bases for J; bases not matched to a gene: 4. Per germline, CDR1 MNHEY and CDR2 SMNVEV (reference sequence). The CDR3 contains 14 residues. DNA for the CDR3: TGTGCCAGCAGCCCTCAGGGGGCCTACAATGAGCAGTTCTTC. Its translation is CASSPQGAYNEQFF.

This clone was found a few times. The chain is built from TRBV4-1 and TRBJ1-1; the D gene is possibly TRBD1 (6 bases). In germline, CDR1 is MGHRA, CDR2 YSYEKL. This CDR3 is 14 amino acids long. Trimming stripped 5 bases from V and 2 bases from J, with 12 bases between. The CDR3 loop reads CASSYRTDNTEAFF. The CDR3 DNA reads TGCGCCAGCAGCTACCGGACAGATAACACTGAAGCTTTCTTT.

This chain joins TRBV7-6 and TRBJ2-1, with 8 nucleotides matching TRBD2. CDR3 length: 16 amino acids. With 0 bases clipped from V and 3 bases from J, the junction kept 4 bases outside the gene matches. Germline V gives CDR1 SGHVS, CDR2 FNYEAQ. DNA for the CDR3: TGTGCCAGCAGCTTAGCTAGCGGGGACTTCTACAATGAGCAGTTCTTC. As protein: CASSLASGDFYNEQFF.

This clone was recorded once. This chain uses TRBV10-3 with TRBJ2-5, with 7 bases identical to TRBD1. The V gene end was trimmed by 2 bases and the J gene end by 1 base; junction bases not matched to a gene: 4. Germline V gene sequence: CDR1 ENHRY, CDR2 SYGVKD. CDR3 length equals 15 residues. The CDR3 DNA is TGTGCCATCAGTGAGCCGGCAGGGGGCCAAGAGACCCAGTACTTC. Translated, it gives CAISEPAGGQETQYF.

The V call is TRBV30, the J call TRBJ2-1, with a tentative D call TRBD2 (6 bases). CDR3 size: 13 residues. Germline V CDR1 and CDR2: GTSNPN, SVGIG (reference sequence). The CDR3 is CSTGGTAYNEQFF. For the CDR3, the DNA is TGTTCTACTGGAGGGACGGCCTACAATGAGCAGTTCTTC.